This T cell receptor (beta chain) was sequenced for a study of blood T cell repertoires in COVID-19 (TCRdb year 2020). Study-level background: Samples covering the acute and convalescent phases of COVID-19 were provided by collaborators in the United States, Italy and Spain. Samples were obtained from the ongoing ImmuneRACE study (first 160 participants) and from over 1,000 subjects provided by 6 global collaborators. Nearly every sample came with metadata listing a de-identified subject ID, COVID-19 status, age in years and sex. The material from the prospective study consisted of cDNA or gDNA derived from T cells, B-cell-depleted T cells, or PBMCs. The repertoires were released in a freely available public database meant as a resource for research on the immune response to SARS-CoV-2. The dataset comprised deeply sampled blood TCRbeta repertoires from subjects exposed to, actively infected with, or recovered from COVID-19. Where available, HLA class I and class II types were obtained from metadata supplied by the sample provider rather than from assay-based typing.

The immunoSEQ Assay, a bias-controlled multiplex PCR, was used to amplify TCRbeta CDR3 regions from genomic DNA. Regarding the original processing steps: Nucleated cell counts per sample were estimated from amplification of reference gene primers within the assay. To quantify the absolute abundance of each unique TCRbeta CDR3 rearrangement, sequence reads were collapsed and filtered. For each sample, productive Simpson clonality was calculated by taking the square root of Simpson's diversity index across productive rearrangements. TCRdb re-hosts the immuneACCESS table, in-frame sequences only. Its copies lack some clones; in the studies checked, an unresolved V gene accounts for under half of them, and the cause for the rest is not known. The V and J calls and the clone size are those of that table, but D and trimming were determined from the DNA. The sample profile shows 170,000 or so clones; more than 85% of them were found once. The top ten constitute 0.45% to 0.65% of the sample.

CDR1 and CDR2, per the germline V gene (reference sequence), are LNHDA and SQIVND. The CDR3 sequence holds 15 residues, the cysteine and phenylalanine included. The only DNA kept is the CDR3, 45 bases in frame from the first base. Germline trimming amounts to 4 bases on V and 3 bases on J, with 3 as the count of junction bases outside the gene matches. Broad study findings and their caveats: How much clinical and demographic metadata was included differed by source and by participant, and the metadata was provided uncurated.

Of note for this clone: The antigen it recognizes is unknown. No per-base quality is available; no much larger clone lies one base away.

Each collaborating institution followed its own protocols to collect whole blood in K2EDTA tubes. For TCRbeta analysis, collaborators shipped samples as frozen whole blood, isolated PBMCs, or DNA extracted from either of those sample types. Material: peripheral blood. Here the chain combines TRBV19 and TRBJ2-3; TRBD2 fits 11 bases in the junction. The sequence was obtained from a man between 50 and 59 years old with acute or convalescent COVID-19. The CDR3 protein sequence reads: CASSRLAGNTDTQYF. The DNA is TGTGCCAGTAGTAGACTAGCGGGAAATACAGATACGCAGTATTTT.